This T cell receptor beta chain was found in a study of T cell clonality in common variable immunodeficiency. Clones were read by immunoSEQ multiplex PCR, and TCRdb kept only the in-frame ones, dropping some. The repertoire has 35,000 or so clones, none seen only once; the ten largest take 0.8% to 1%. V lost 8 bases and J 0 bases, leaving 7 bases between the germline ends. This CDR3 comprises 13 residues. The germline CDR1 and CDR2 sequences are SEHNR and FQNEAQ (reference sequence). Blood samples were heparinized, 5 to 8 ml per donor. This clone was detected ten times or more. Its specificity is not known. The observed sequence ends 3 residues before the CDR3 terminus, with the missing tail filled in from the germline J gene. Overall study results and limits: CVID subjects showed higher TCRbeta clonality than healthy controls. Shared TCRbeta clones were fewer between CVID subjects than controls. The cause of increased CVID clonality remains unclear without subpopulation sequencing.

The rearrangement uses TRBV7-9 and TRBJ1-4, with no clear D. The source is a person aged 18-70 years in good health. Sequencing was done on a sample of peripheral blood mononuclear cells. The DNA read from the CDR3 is TGTGCCAGCTCCAGAGCAACTAATGAAAAA. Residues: CASSRATNEK. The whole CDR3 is CASSRATNEKLFF.